The 6 T cell receptor beta chains in this list originate from one sample, sequenced in a study of shared clonotypes between healthy human individuals. The repertoire was sequenced with immunoSEQ multiplex PCR; TCRdb's copy has only in-frame clones and lacks some. Of 2 million to 2.5 million clones listed, more than 85% are singletons. Sequencing used naive CD4+ T cells from PBMCs. Specified subset: CD45RA+ positively selected. Source of these receptors: a man aged 18 to 30 in good health. Some clones in this sample may be carry-over from other donors' samples.

This rearrangement joins TRBV29-1 to TRBJ1-2, with 7 bases identical to TRBD1. Per germline, CDR1 SQVTM and CDR2 ANQGSEA. The J segment lost 7 bases and the V segment lost 1 base, leaving 12 bases of the junction unmatched. The CDR3 extends over 15 amino acids. CDR3 DNA sequence: TGCAGCGTTGAAGGGGATATCAACAGGGGAAGTGGCTACACCTTC. The encoded protein is CSVEGDINRGSGYTF.

This rearrangement joins TRBV5-5 to TRBJ2-1; D is possibly TRBD1 or TRBD2 (5 bases each). CDR1 and CDR2 from the germline V gene are SGHKS and YYEKEE (reference sequence). The V gene lost 4 bases and the J gene lost 0 bases, with 8 bases spanning the gap. The CDR3 extends over 14 amino acids. CDR3 amino acids: CASSRDRSYNEQFF. The CDR3 region has the DNA TGTGCCAGCAGCAGGGACCGCTCCTACAATGAGCAGTTCTTC.

This clone was recorded only once. CDR3 protein: CASSQGSGTGTDTQYF. CDR3 in DNA: TGCGCCAGCAGCCAGGGGAGCGGGACCGGCACAGATACGCAGTATTTT. The chain recombines TRBV4-3 with TRBJ2-3; 7 nucleotides match TRBD2. CDR1 LGHNA and CDR2 YSLEER come from the germline V gene. V was clipped by 3 bases and J by 1 base; unmatched bases: 7. The CDR3 runs 16 residues.

The J gene is TRBJ2-1, the V gene TRBV5-1; 9 positions agree with TRBD1. J was trimmed by 4 bases and V by 0 bases; bases with no gene match: 2. The germline V gene has CDR1 SGHRS and CDR2 YFSETQ. This CDR3 has 15 amino acids. CDR3 sequence reads: CASSLDRGPYNEQFF. CDR3 nucleotide sequence: TGCGCCAGCAGCTTGGACAGGGGGCCTTACAATGAGCAGTTCTTC.

This clone showed up just once. J is TRBJ2-6 and V is TRBV6-4; a weak D match, TRBD1 (6 bases). Germline V gene data show CDR1 as MRHNA and CDR2 as SNTAGT. The CDR3 is made up of 15 amino acids. V gave up 6 bases and J gave up 1 base, with 10 bases separating them. CDR3 loop: CASRPTGSGANVLTF. The CDR3 DNA sequence: TGTGCCAGCAGACCCACAGGGTCTGGGGCCAACGTCCTGACTTTC.

This chain links TRBV6-5 with TRBJ2-1; the D gene is possibly TRBD2 (6 bases). Germline lookup yields CDR1 MNHEY and CDR2 SVGAGI. CDR3 length: 13 amino acids. Trimming pared 2 bases from V and 10 bases from J, leaving 12 bases between. CDR3 loop: CASSYTSLYEQFF. For the CDR3, the DNA is TGTGCCAGCAGTTACACTAGCCTTTACGAGCAGTTCTTC.